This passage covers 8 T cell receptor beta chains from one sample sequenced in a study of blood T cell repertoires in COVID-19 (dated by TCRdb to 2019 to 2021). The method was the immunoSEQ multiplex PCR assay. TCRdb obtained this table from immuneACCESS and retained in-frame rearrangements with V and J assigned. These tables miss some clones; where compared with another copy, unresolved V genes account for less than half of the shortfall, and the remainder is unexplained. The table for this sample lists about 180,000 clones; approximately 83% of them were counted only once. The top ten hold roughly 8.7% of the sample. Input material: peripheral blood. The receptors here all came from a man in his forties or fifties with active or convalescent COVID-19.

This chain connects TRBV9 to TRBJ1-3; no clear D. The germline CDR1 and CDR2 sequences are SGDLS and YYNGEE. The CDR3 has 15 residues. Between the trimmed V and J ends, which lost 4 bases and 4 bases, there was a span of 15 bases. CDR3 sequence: CASSPPEARGNTIYF. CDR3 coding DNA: TGTGCCAGCAGCCCCCCGGAGGCGCGCGGAAACACCATATATTTT.

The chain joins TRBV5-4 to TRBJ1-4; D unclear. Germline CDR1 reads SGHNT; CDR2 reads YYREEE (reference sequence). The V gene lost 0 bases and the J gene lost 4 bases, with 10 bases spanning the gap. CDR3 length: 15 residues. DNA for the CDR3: TGTGCCAGCAGCTTGGGCGGGCTTGGTAATGAAAAACTGTTTTTT. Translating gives CASSLGGLGNEKLFF.

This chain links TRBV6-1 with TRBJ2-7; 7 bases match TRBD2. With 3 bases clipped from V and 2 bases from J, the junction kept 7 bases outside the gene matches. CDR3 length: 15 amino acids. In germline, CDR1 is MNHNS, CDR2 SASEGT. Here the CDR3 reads CASSDLAGATYEQYF. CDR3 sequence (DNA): TGTGCCAGCAGTGACCTGGCGGGAGCCACCTACGAGCAGTACTTC.

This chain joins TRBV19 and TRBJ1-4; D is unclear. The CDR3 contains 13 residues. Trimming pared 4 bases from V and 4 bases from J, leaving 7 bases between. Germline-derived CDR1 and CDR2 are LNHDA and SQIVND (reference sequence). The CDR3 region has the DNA TGTGCCAGTAGTACCGGGGATAATGAAAAACTGTTTTTT. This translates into CASSTGDNEKLFF.

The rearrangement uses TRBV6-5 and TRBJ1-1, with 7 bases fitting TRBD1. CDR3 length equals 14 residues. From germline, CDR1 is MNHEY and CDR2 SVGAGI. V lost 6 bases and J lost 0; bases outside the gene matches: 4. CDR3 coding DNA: TGTGCCAGCAGGGGACAGAACCTGAACACTGAAGCTTTCTTT. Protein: CASRGQNLNTEAFF.

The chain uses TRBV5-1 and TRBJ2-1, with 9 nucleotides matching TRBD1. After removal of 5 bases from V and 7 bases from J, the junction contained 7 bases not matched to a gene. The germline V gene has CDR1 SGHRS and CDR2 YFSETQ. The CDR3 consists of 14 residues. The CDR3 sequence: CASSGDRVGNEQFF. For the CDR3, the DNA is TGCGCCAGCAGTGGGGACAGGGTCGGGAATGAGCAGTTCTTC.

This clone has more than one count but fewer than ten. Written as DNA, the CDR3 is TGTGCCAGCAGATCGTCGGGGGCGCGGGGGAATGAGCAGTTCTTC. Residues: CASRSSGARGNEQFF. The chain carries TRBV14 and TRBJ2-1, with D perhaps TRBD2 (7 bases). This CDR3 comprises 15 residues. Germline V gene data show CDR1 as SGHDN and CDR2 as FVKESK. V was clipped by 6 bases and J by 7 bases, with 19 bases between them.

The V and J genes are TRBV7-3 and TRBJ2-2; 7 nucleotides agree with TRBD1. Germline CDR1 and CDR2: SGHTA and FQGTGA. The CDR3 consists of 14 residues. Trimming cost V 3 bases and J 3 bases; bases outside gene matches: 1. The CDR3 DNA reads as TGTGCCAGCAGCTTGGGGACAGACACCGGGGAGCTGTTTTTT. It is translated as CASSLGTDTGELFF.